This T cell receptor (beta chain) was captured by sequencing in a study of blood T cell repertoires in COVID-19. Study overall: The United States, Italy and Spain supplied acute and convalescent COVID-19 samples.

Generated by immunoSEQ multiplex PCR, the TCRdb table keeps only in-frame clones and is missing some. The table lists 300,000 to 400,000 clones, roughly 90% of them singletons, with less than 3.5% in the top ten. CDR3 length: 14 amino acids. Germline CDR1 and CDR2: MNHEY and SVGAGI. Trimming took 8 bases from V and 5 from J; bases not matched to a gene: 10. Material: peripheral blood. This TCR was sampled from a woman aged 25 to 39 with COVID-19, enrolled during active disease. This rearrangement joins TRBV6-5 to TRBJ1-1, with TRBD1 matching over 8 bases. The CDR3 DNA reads TGTGCCAGCGGTTTGACAGGGGTTAGGACTGAAGCTTTCTTT. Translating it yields CASGLTGVRTEAFF.